This passage covers 7 T cell receptor beta chains from one sample sequenced in a study of blood T cell repertoires in COVID-19. Some clones are missing from TCRdb's copy, which holds only in-frame ones; the method was immunoSEQ multiplex PCR. The data contain 200,000 to 300,000 clones, approximately 87% of them singletons. The material sequenced was peripheral blood. These receptors came from a man between 60 and 75 years old with acute or convalescent COVID-19.

The V gene is TRBV27, the J gene TRBJ1-4, with 9 nucleotides matching TRBD1. The CDR3 loop spans 14 amino acids. J gave up 6 bases and V 8 bases, and 7 bases lay outside the gene matches. Germline V CDR1 and CDR2: MNHEY, SMNVEV (reference sequence). The CDR3 sequence: CASSTGGGDEKLFF. CDR3 sequence (DNA): TGTGCCAGCTCAACAGGGGGCGGGGATGAAAAACTGTTTTTT.

This chain links TRBV28 with TRBJ1-5; D ambiguous. V dropped 4 bases and J dropped 3 bases, with 13 bases sitting between them. In germline, CDR1 is MDHEN, CDR2 SYDVKM. The CDR3 covers 15 residues. The CDR3: CASSSGGRNNQPQHF. The CDR3 DNA follows: TGTGCCAGCAGTTCGGGTGGGAGGAACAATCAGCCCCAGCATTTT.

The genes are TRBV5-1 and TRBJ1-1, with 7 nucleotides matching TRBD1. The CDR3 contains 15 residues. The germline V gene has CDR1 SGHRS and CDR2 YFSETQ. Trimming at V came to 3 bases and at J to 3 bases, leaving 8 bases not matched to a gene. The CDR3 spells CASSSGLTGDTEAFF. CDR3 nucleotides: TGCGCCAGCAGCTCGGGATTAACAGGGGACACTGAAGCTTTCTTT.

The chain has TRBV2 and TRBJ1-1, with 8 bases lining up with TRBD1. Germline CDR1 reads SNHLY; CDR2 reads FYNNEI. CDR3 length: 13 residues. The V and J ends lost 8 bases and 5 bases, in that order; junction bases with no gene match: 7. CDR3 loop: CASSEQGVTEAFF. The CDR3 DNA reads as TGTGCCAGCTCTGAACAGGGGGTTACTGAAGCTTTCTTT.

This chain joins TRBV30 and TRBJ2-1; 12 nucleotides line up with TRBD2. The V and J ends lost 5 bases and 6 bases, in that order; junction bases with no gene match: 14. Germline lookup yields CDR1 GTSNPN and CDR2 SVGIG (reference sequence). CDR3 size: 17 residues. CDR3 in amino acids: CAWAPVLLAGGGNEQFF. In DNA form, the CDR3 reads TGTGCCTGGGCTCCCGTTCTACTAGCGGGAGGAGGCAATGAGCAGTTCTTC.

The chain joins TRBV29-1 to TRBJ2-4, with a weak D call TRBD1 (5 bases). V was clipped by 7 bases and J by 0 bases, with 7 bases between them. The CDR3 loop spans 12 amino acids. Germline V CDR1 and CDR2: SQVTM, ANQGSEA. The CDR3 sequence: CSGGQAKNIQYF. CDR3 nucleotides: TGCAGCGGAGGACAAGCCAAAAACATTCAGTACTTC.

This chain connects TRBV4-2 to TRBJ2-1; no clear D. This CDR3 spans 14 amino acids. The V end was cut by 4 bases, the J end by 10 bases, with 17 bases between. From germline, CDR1 is LGHNA and CDR2 YNFKEQ. The CDR3 coding sequence is TGTGCCAGCAGCCCCTTAAGGAGAGGCCTCGAGCAGTTCTTC. This translates into CASSPLRRGLEQFF.